The sequence of this T cell receptor (beta chain) was determined in a study of tumor-infiltrating lymphocytes in primary liver carcinoma. Study summary: Tumor lesions were T1-T3 N0M0 and spanned about 4.2 to 10 cm.

Synthesis of TCR beta cDNA was carried out from 500 ng total RNA with a constant-region primer. Libraries covering TCR beta were generated through three nested multiplex PCR rounds (using a slightly modified ARM-PCR). TRBV1-TRBV30 forward primers paired with a C-beta reverse primer drove the first two PCR rounds, roughly 9 cycles each. TCRdb re-called the multiplex PCR reads with MiXCR, one entry per CDR3 protein. Here the sample spans approximately 320,000 distinct CDR3 sequences, nearly 60% being singletons. The source of the blood RNA was unsorted whole blood, and germline DNA was extracted as well. Among the patients, all had chronic HBV infection and none had been treated. Germline V gives CDR1 SQVTM, CDR2 ANQGSEA. V was pared by 3 bases and J by 11 bases, with 19 bases between. The CDR3 is made up of 13 amino acids. Notes on the study in general: Relative to tumor region pairs, the tumor-adjacent and tumor-blood pairs showed overlap that was lower. Significantly larger top-250-clone fractions were found in tumors than in blood (p = 0.039).

Remarks on this clonotype: The antigen remains undetermined.

The sequencing input was peripheral blood. The sequence came from a woman in her thirties with primary liver carcinoma and hepatitis B virus infection. The V gene is TRBV29-1, the J gene TRBJ1-2; tentative D call: TRBD1 (5 bases). The CDR3 DNA reads TGCAGCGTTGAGACAGCGGTGGGATATGCGTACACCTTC. Residues: CSVETAVGYAYTF.